The source of this T cell receptor beta chain is a study of long-term antiretroviral therapy in people with HIV. The CDR3 has 16 amino acids. Germline CDR1 LNHDA, CDR2 SQIVND (reference sequence). The V segment lost 10 bases and the J segment 4 bases; nucleotides outside the gene matches: 11. Findings of the study overall: Relative to control repertoires, HIV repertoires exhibited narrower CDR3 length ranges.

Investigators performed immunoSEQ version v3.0 at survey level. Each sample had sequencing targeting roughly 40,000-55,000 T-cell genomes. Some clones are missing from TCRdb's copy, which holds only in-frame ones; the method was immunoSEQ multiplex PCR. The sample records around 20,000 clones, 78% being singletons. As to this clone: What it binds is not known.

Specimens retained about 0.85-11 million cryopreserved PBMC preceding DNA extraction. The TCR originated in a woman between 45 and 60 years old with HIV. Sequencing used unsorted PBMCs, obtained 0.3 years after starting antiretroviral therapy. V is TRBV19 and J is TRBJ2-1, with 12 bases that match TRBD2. DNA of the CDR3: TGTGCCACCGGACTAGCGGGGTCGGGGGGGTACAATGAGCAGTTCTTC. The encoded protein is CATGLAGSGGYNEQFF.